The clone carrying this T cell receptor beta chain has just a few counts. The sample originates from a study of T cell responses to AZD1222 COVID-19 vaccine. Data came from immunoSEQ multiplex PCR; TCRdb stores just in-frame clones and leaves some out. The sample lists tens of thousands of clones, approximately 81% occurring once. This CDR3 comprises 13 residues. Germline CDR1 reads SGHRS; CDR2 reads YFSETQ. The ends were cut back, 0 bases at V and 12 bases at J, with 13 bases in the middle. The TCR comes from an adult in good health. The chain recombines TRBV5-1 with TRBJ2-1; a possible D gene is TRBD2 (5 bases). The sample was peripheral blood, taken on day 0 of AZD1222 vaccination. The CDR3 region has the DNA TGCGCCAGCAGCTTGGGAGGGTCTAGGCCGCAGTTCTTC. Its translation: CASSLGGSRPQFF.